These 27 T cell receptor beta chains were sequenced from one sample in a study of glioma-infiltrating T cells. The iRepertoire nested amplicon-rescue multiplex PCR amplified TCR alpha and beta CDR3s from RNA. Each CDR3 protein gets one entry after TCRdb re-called the multiplex PCR reads with MiXCR. The repertoire includes roughly 190,000 distinct CDR3 sequences, 30% to 40% of them detected once, and around 20% sits in the top ten. Sequenced sample: glioma tissue, nonneoplastic brain tissue, or PBMCs (not recorded which). The receptors originated from a human donor with low-grade glioma or glioblastoma, undergoing nonglioma brain surgery, or in good health (not recorded which).

This clonotype was detected ten times or more. The genes are TRBV6-2 or TRBV6-3 and TRBJ1-1, with no clear D. This CDR3 contains 11 residues. Per germline, CDR1 MNHEY and CDR2 SVGEGT. V lost 6 bases and J lost 7, with 9 bases in between. The CDR3 sequence is CASRTGIEAFF. Written as DNA, the CDR3 is TGTGCCAGCAGGACCGGGATTGAAGCTTTCTTT.

This clonotype was observed many times. The V and J genes are TRBV27 and TRBJ1-2, with TRBD1 identical over 7 bases. The CDR3 sequence is 16 residues long. V lost 3 bases, J lost 2 bases, and 9 bases stayed unmatched. The V gene's germline CDR1 is MNHEY and CDR2 SMNVEV (reference sequence). DNA for the CDR3: TGTGCCAGCAGTTTTTATGGGGACAGACTAAACTATGGCTACACCTTC. Its protein is CASSFYGDRLNYGYTF.

This clonotype was found a few times. J is TRBJ2-3 and V is TRBV29-1; a weak D match, TRBD1 (5 bases). The CDR3 sequence is 15 residues long. Germline CDR1 reads SQVTM; CDR2 reads ANQGSEA. V lost 0 bases, J lost 2 bases, and 12 bases lay in between. In DNA, the CDR3 is TGCAGCGTTGAAGATTCAGGGCTCCCCACAGATACGCAGTATTTT. Translated: CSVEDSGLPTDTQYF.

This clonotype was counted at least ten times. This chain joins TRBV10-3 and TRBJ1-1; 12 bases align to TRBD1. The junction had 5 bases not matched to a gene; V was cut back by 6 bases and J by 3 bases. Germline CDR1 is ENHRY and CDR2 is SYGVKD. The CDR3 sequence is 15 residues long. CDR3 residues: CAIRGTGGADTEAFF. The CDR3 DNA sequence: TGTGCCATCAGGGGGACAGGGGGCGCGGACACTGAAGCTTTCTTT.

The sample holds many counts of this clonotype. This CDR3 reads CASSPPQETQYF. CDR3 bases: TGTGCCAGCAGTCCTCCTCAAGAGACCCAGTACTTC. V usage is TRBV25-1 and J usage is TRBJ2-5, with no clear D. The CDR3 loop spans 12 amino acids. Germline lookup yields CDR1 MGHDK and CDR2 SYGVNS. Trimming took off 5 bases at V and 2 bases at J, with 6 bases between the two ends.

This sequence joins TRBV20-1 and TRBJ2-1; D may be TRBD1 or TRBD2 (6 bases each). V lost 3 bases, J lost 0 bases, and 15 bases lay in between. The germline V gene encodes CDR1 DFQATT and CDR2 SNEGSKA (reference sequence). The CDR3 runs 16 residues. The CDR3 spells CSASCSGQSSYNEQFF. As DNA, the CDR3 is TGCAGTGCTAGTTGTAGCGGACAGAGCTCCTACAATGAGCAGTTCTTC.

About this clonotype: A much larger clone sits a single nucleotide away, making a read error possible. The chain couples TRBV19 to TRBJ2-3, with D perhaps TRBD1 (6 bases). Germline lookup yields CDR1 LNHDA and CDR2 SQIVND (reference sequence). CDR3 length: 15 amino acids. Trimming removed 5 bases at V and 5 bases at J, with 17 bases between. CDR3 protein: CASSSDRRAGDTQYF. The CDR3 DNA reads TGTGCCAGTAGTTCCGACAGGCGGGCCGGAGATACGCAGTATTTT.

The chain is built from TRBV29-1 and TRBJ2-6; a weak D match, TRBD1 (5 bases). V lost 5 bases and J lost 0, with 11 bases in between. Germline V CDR1 and CDR2: SQVTM, ANQGSEA. The CDR3 has 15 residues. In DNA form, the CDR3 reads TGCAGCGTTTCGCAGGGCCTCTCTGGGGCCAACGTCCTGACTTTC. It specifies CSVSQGLSGANVLTF. Full variable domain (missing parts from reference TRBV29-1 and TRBJ2-6): SAVISQKPSRDICQRGTSLTIQCQVDSQVTMMFWYRQQPGQSLTLIATANQGSEATYESGFVIDKFPISRPNLTFSTLTVSNMSPEDSSIYLCSVSQGLSGANVLTFGAGSRLTVL.

This clonotype was detected ten times or more. V usage is TRBV11-2 and J usage is TRBJ2-5; D is perhaps TRBD1 (6 bases). V shed 3 bases and J shed 2 bases, with 13 bases lying between them. The CDR3 covers 15 residues. CDR1 is SGHAT, CDR2 FQNNGV, per germline. CDR3 loop: CASSLPGTPQETQYF. The CDR3 DNA is TGTGCCAGCAGCTTGCCCGGGACACCACAAGAGACCCAGTACTTC.

This clonotype was counted many times. This chain connects TRBV20-1 to TRBJ2-3, with a possible D match to TRBD2 (6 bases). The germline V and J ends were trimmed by 1 base and 6 bases, with 14 bases remaining between them. Germline V CDR1 and CDR2: DFQATT, SNEGSKA (reference sequence). CDR3 length equals 14 residues. CDR3 DNA: TGCAGTGCTAGAGTTGGGCTAGCGAGGGATACGCAGTATTTT. Its translation is CSARVGLARDTQYF.

This clonotype was seen many times. This rearrangement joins TRBV6-1 to TRBJ1-5; D is ambiguous. The CDR3 totals 15 residues. Trimming left V 6 bases short and J 0 bases short, with 12 bases between. Germline CDR1 and CDR2: MNHNS and SASEGT. The CDR3, as DNA: TGTGCCAGCAGGCCTCCGGGCCCTAGCAATCAGCCCCAGCATTTT. Its translation is CASRPPGPSNQPQHF.

Worth noting for this clonotype: Sequence at one end of the junction differs from germline and may be a read error. The V and J genes are TRBV27 and TRBJ1-5; D possibly corresponds to TRBD1 (6 bases). The CDR3 runs 14 residues. Germline loops: CDR1 MNHEY, CDR2 SMNVEV (reference sequence). This CDR3 is CAISLRQGSQPQHF. The CDR3 DNA sequence: TGTGCCATCAGTTTAAGGCAGGGGAGTCAGCCCCAGCATTTT.

Ten or more counts support this clonotype. The chain combines TRBV7-2 with TRBJ2-7; 11 nucleotides align to TRBD2. V was pared by 4 bases and J by 6 bases, with 5 bases of the junction left unmatched. The V gene's germline CDR1 is SGHTA and CDR2 FQGNSA. The CDR3 loop spans 14 amino acids. The CDR3 reads CASSSWTSGREQYF. The CDR3 nucleotides read TGTGCCAGCAGCTCCTGGACTAGCGGGCGCGAGCAGTACTTC.

Ten or more counts support this clonotype. The rearrangement uses TRBV6-2 or TRBV6-3 and TRBJ2-1; 12 bases fit TRBD2. CDR3 length: 18 residues. V lost 0 bases and J lost 0; bases outside the gene matches: 3. Looked up from germline, CDR1 is MNHEY and CDR2 is SVGEGT. In nucleotides, the CDR3 is TGTGCCAGCAGTTACTCTGCTAGCGGGAGGGCCTCCTACAATGAGCAGTTCTTC. Translating it yields CASSYSASGRASYNEQFF.

Points on this clonotype: The junction shows a germline mismatch at one end, possibly a read error. This chain links TRBV7-3 with TRBJ2-1, with 7 bases lining up with TRBD2. The CDR3 covers 15 residues. Germline lookup yields CDR1 SGHTA and CDR2 FQGTGA. CDR3 protein: CASSQFVLAVYEQFF. The CDR3 nucleotides read TGCGCCAGCAGCCAATTCGTCCTAGCGGTCTATGAGCAGTTCTTC.

The chain combines TRBV29-1 with TRBJ2-1; D possibly uses TRBD1 or TRBD2 (6 bases each). The CDR3 extends over 12 amino acids. Germline loops: CDR1 SQVTM, CDR2 ANQGSEA. Trimming left V 5 bases short and J 13 bases short, with 18 bases between. CDR3 DNA sequence: TGCAGCGTTTGGAGGGGGGAGGAGACCCAGTTCTTC. Encoded protein: CSVWRGEETQFF.

To note about this clonotype: A read error may account for a junction end that differs from germline. The CDR3 region is CARSSQGPDIQYF. The DNA of the CDR3 is TGTGCCAGGAGCTCACAGGGTCCGGACATTCAGTACTTC. The chain uses TRBV5-4 and TRBJ2-4; D perhaps matches TRBD1 (6 bases). CDR1 and CDR2 from the germline V gene are SGHNT and YYREEE (reference sequence). The CDR3 has 13 residues.

The V gene is TRBV4-2, the J gene TRBJ2-7, with 7 nucleotides matching TRBD1. This CDR3 is 14 amino acids long. V lost 1 base, J lost 7 bases, and 7 bases stayed unmatched. Germline assignment: CDR1 LGHNA and CDR2 YNFKEQ. The CDR3 sequence: CASSQAATGDEQYF. DNA for the CDR3: TGTGCCAGCAGCCAAGCAGCAACAGGGGATGAGCAGTACTTC.

This sequence joins TRBV28 and TRBJ2-1, with D hard to call. Germline V gene data show CDR1 as MDHEN and CDR2 as SYDVKM. Trimming shortened V by 2 bases and J by 5 bases, and 19 bases separated the two germline ends. The length of the CDR3 is 17 residues. CDR3: CASSLNLLVKRNNEQFF. Written as DNA, the CDR3 is TGTGCCAGCAGTTTAAATCTTTTAGTAAAACGGAACAATGAGCAGTTCTTC.

This clonotype was detected many times. The rearrangement uses TRBV20-1 and TRBJ2-1; 7 nucleotides line up with TRBD2. The CDR3 consists of 15 residues. The V gene end was trimmed by 0 bases and the J gene end by 8 bases; junction bases not matched to a gene: 10. Germline lookup yields CDR1 DFQATT and CDR2 SNEGSKA (reference sequence). CDR3 in amino acids: CSARDVERDFYEQFF. The CDR3 bases are TGCAGTGCTAGAGATGTCGAGCGGGATTTCTATGAGCAGTTCTTC.

This clonotype was observed many times. V gene TRBV12-3 or TRBV12-4 combines with J gene TRBJ2-3; 7 nucleotides line up with TRBD2. The V gene end was trimmed by 6 bases and the J gene end by 0 bases; junction bases not matched to a gene: 3. The CDR3 loop spans 14 amino acids. The chain's CDR3 is CASRLSGSTDTQYF. The CDR3 DNA follows: TGTGCCAGCAGACTTAGCGGGAGCACAGATACGCAGTATTTT.

V gene TRBV5-1 combines with J gene TRBJ2-7; TRBD2 agrees at 10 bases. The CDR3 loop spans 15 amino acids. Germline V gene lookup returns CDR1 SGHRS and CDR2 YFSETQ. The V gene end was trimmed by 5 bases and the J gene end by 6 bases; junction bases not matched to a gene: 11. CDR3 nucleotides: TGCGCCAGCAGGCCGCCGGGCCTAGCGGGAGTCGAGCAGTACTTC. It is translated as CASRPPGLAGVEQYF.

This clonotype was found once. The V gene is TRBV5-4, the J gene TRBJ2-1, with 12 bases lining up with TRBD2. The germline V gene has CDR1 SGHNT and CDR2 YYREEE (reference sequence). The trim removed 3 bases at V and 9 bases at J, leaving 10 bases unmatched. This CDR3 is 16 amino acids long. The CDR3 sequence is CASSSLTSGRCSEQFF. CDR3 DNA sequence: TGTGCCAGCAGCTCCCTGACTAGCGGGAGATGTAGTGAGCAGTTCTTC.

This clonotype was picked up many times. The gene calls are TRBV19 and TRBJ1-1, with D unclear. Trimming stripped 4 bases from V and 1 base from J, with 10 bases between. Looked up from germline, CDR1 is LNHDA and CDR2 is SQIVND (reference sequence). The CDR3 extends over 14 amino acids. This CDR3 is CASSKGSQNTEAFF. CDR3 coding DNA: TGTGCCAGTAGTAAGGGCAGCCAGAACACTGAAGCTTTCTTT.

As for this clonotype: This may come from a read error, since a much larger clone is one base off. V is TRBV12-3 or TRBV12-4 and J is TRBJ2-1, with a tentative D call TRBD1 (6 bases). V shed 10 bases and J shed 7 bases, with 14 bases lying between them. This CDR3 spans 12 amino acids. In DNA form, the CDR3 reads TGTGCCACCGGGGACAACAAAAATGAGCAGTTCTTC. This gives the protein CATGDNKNEQFF.

This chain joins TRBV28 and TRBJ2-5, with D uncertain. Trimming left V 5 bases short and J 4 bases short, with 14 bases between. The germline V gene has CDR1 MDHEN and CDR2 SYDVKM. The CDR3 is made up of 14 amino acids. The CDR3 sequence is CASSAYTFLETQYF. DNA for the CDR3: TGTGCCAGCAGTGCTTACACTTTCTTAGAGACCCAGTACTTC.

About this clonotype: Being one base from a much bigger clone, this may be a read error. The rearrangement links TRBV7-9 to TRBJ1-5; D may be TRBD1 (5 bases). The V gene's germline CDR1 is SEHNR and CDR2 FQNEAQ (reference sequence). The V end lost 2 bases, the J end lost 8 bases, and 10 bases lay between the germline ends. This CDR3 has 13 amino acids. The DNA for the CDR3 is TGTGCCAGCAGCTTACCGGGACCTAAGCCCCAGCATTTT. Its translation is CASSLPGPKPQHF.